The 26 T cell receptor beta chains listed next were all sequenced from one sample in a study of blood T cell repertoires in COVID-19. Only in-frame clones appear in the TCRdb table, and some are missing; sequencing was by immunoSEQ multiplex PCR. Of 250,000 to 350,000 clones listed, 87% are singletons. The sample comprised PBMCs or T cells enriched from blood (not recorded which). These receptors originate from a woman aged 25 to 39 who had recovered from COVID-19.

The chain links TRBV2 to TRBJ1-1, with D tentatively TRBD1 (6 bases). Germline CDR1 reads SNHLY; CDR2 reads FYNNEI. This CDR3 contains 13 residues. Trimming removed 10 bases from V and 0 bases from J, with 12 bases in between. The CDR3 DNA reads TGTGCCACCTACAGGGATATGAACACTGAAGCTTTCTTT. Translated: CATYRDMNTEAFF.

The chain has TRBV28 and TRBJ1-5; D is possibly TRBD1 (6 bases). The CDR3 covers 15 residues. With 4 bases removed from V and 4 bases from J, the gap between germline ends came to 14 bases. Germline CDR1 is MDHEN and CDR2 is SYDVKM. CDR3 protein: CASSSKGGPNQPQHF. The CDR3 coding sequence is TGTGCCAGCAGTTCTAAAGGGGGTCCTAATCAGCCCCAGCATTTT.

V usage is TRBV21-1 and J usage is TRBJ2-7; TRBD2, as called in the table, went unchecked against the DNA. TRBV21-1 is a known pseudogene. CDR3 length: 11 amino acids. The CDR3 loop reads CASIAANEQYF. CDR3 nucleotide sequence: TGTGCCAGCATAGCCGCTAACGAGCAGTACTTC.

The V call is TRBV5-1, the J call TRBJ1-2; tentative D call: TRBD1 (5 bases). Trimming took off 1 base at V and 2 bases at J, with 12 bases between the two ends. From germline, CDR1 is SGHRS and CDR2 YFSETQ. The CDR3 totals 15 residues. CDR3 nucleotides: TGCGCCAGCAGCTTGTTTCAGGGATCCAACTATGGCTACACCTTC. It codes for CASSLFQGSNYGYTF.

The table lists this clone with a count of one. The rearrangement links TRBV11-2 to TRBJ2-6; D is possibly TRBD1 (5 bases). This CDR3 region has 16 residues. CDR1 and CDR2 from the germline V gene are SGHAT and FQNNGV. Deletions cut 6 bases from V and 0 bases from J, with 12 bases between. CDR3 DNA sequence: TGTGCCAGCAGGGACGACAGTAACTCTGGGGCCAACGTCCTGACTTTC. Translated: CASRDDSNSGANVLTF.

The V and J genes are TRBV15 and TRBJ2-7, with 7 bases aligning to TRBD1. The V segment lost 3 bases and the J segment 0 bases; nucleotides outside the gene matches: 2. The CDR3 covers 14 residues. CDR1 is LNHNV and CDR2 is YYDKDF in the germline V gene (reference sequence). The CDR3 here is CATSSSGGSYEQYF. The CDR3 bases are TGTGCCACCAGCAGCTCAGGGGGCTCCTACGAGCAGTACTTC.

A single count supports this clone. Mismatch with germline at one junction end may stem from a read error. This chain links TRBV7-7 with TRBJ1-1; 10 bases match TRBD1. The CDR3 length is 13 residues. Germline V gene data show CDR1 as SSHAT and CDR2 as FNYEAQ (reference sequence). CDR3 coding DNA: TGTGCTAGCAGTCCGGACAGGGGGGCGGAAGCTTTCTTT. Its protein product is CASSPDRGAEAFF.

The chain links TRBV2 to TRBJ2-5, with TRBD2 as a possible D gene (7 bases). This CDR3 contains 13 residues. Per the germline V gene, CDR1 is SNHLY and CDR2 is FYNNEI. Deletions cut 4 bases from V and 4 bases from J, with 10 bases between. The CDR3 reads CASSVRGGETQYF. CDR3 nucleotides: TGTGCCAGCAGTGTGAGGGGGGGAGAGACCCAGTACTTC. Variable domain in full (rest from reference TRBV2 and TRBJ2-5): EPEVTQTPSHQVTQMGQEVILRCVPISNHLYFYWYRQILGQKVEFLVSFYNNEISEKSEIFDDQFSVERPDGSNFTLKIRSTKLEDSAMYFCASSVRGGETQYFGPGTRLLVL.

The chain carries TRBV19 and TRBJ1-5, with TRBD1 matching 9 bases. The CDR3 is 15 amino acids. The ends lost 7 bases at V and 5 bases at J; junction bases unmatched: 9. Germline assignment: CDR1 LNHDA and CDR2 SQIVND (reference sequence). CDR3 loop: CASKPLTGGDQPQHF. CDR3 DNA sequence: TGTGCCAGTAAGCCACTCACAGGGGGCGATCAGCCCCAGCATTTT.

The chain carries TRBV14 and TRBJ2-2; 7 bases fit TRBD1. This CDR3 spans 15 amino acids. J was trimmed by 4 bases and V by 3 bases; bases with no gene match: 5. Germline-derived CDR1 and CDR2 are SGHDN and FVKESK. CDR3 residues: CASSHRTGGTGELFF. The CDR3, as DNA: TGTGCCAGCAGCCACCGGACAGGCGGCACCGGGGAGCTGTTTTTT.

The chain is built from TRBV27 and TRBJ2-1, with 7 bases that match TRBD1. The CDR3 has 13 amino acids. The junction had 2 bases not matched to a gene; V was cut back by 5 bases and J by 4 bases. The germline CDR1 and CDR2 sequences are MNHEY and SMNVEV (reference sequence). The CDR3 DNA follows: TGTGCCAGCAGTGGACAGGCGTACAATGAGCAGTTCTTC. Protein product: CASSGQAYNEQFF.

For this clone: Other DNA sequences of this sample code for an identical CDR3. This chain connects TRBV5-1 to TRBJ2-1; D gene ambiguous. Germline CDR1 reads SGHRS; CDR2 reads YFSETQ. The ends were cut back, 0 bases at V and 7 bases at J, with 8 bases in the middle. This CDR3 comprises 13 residues. The CDR3 nucleotides are TGCGCCAGCAGCTTGGATTCAGGAAATGAGCAGTTCTTC. Translating it yields CASSLDSGNEQFF.

This sequence joins TRBV29-1 and TRBJ2-2; 11 nucleotides match TRBD1. Trimming cost V 6 bases and J 6 bases; bases outside gene matches: 0. The CDR3 covers 12 residues. The germline V gene encodes CDR1 SQVTM and CDR2 ANQGSEA. CDR3 sequence: CSVGQGAGELFF. The CDR3 nucleotides are TGCAGCGTGGGACAGGGGGCCGGGGAGCTGTTTTTT.

CDR3 loop: CASPGPADRRETQYF. CDR3 DNA: TGTGCCAGCCCCGGTCCAGCGGACCGAAGGGAGACCCAGTACTTC. This chain uses TRBV2 with TRBJ2-5; TRBD2 is a possible D gene (5 bases). CDR3 length equals 15 residues. The germline V gene encodes CDR1 SNHLY and CDR2 FYNNEI. The germline V and J ends were trimmed by 8 bases and 5 bases, with 21 bases remaining between them.

The rearrangement joins TRBV29-1 to TRBJ2-7; D unresolved. This CDR3 region has 13 residues. Trimming removed 0 bases at V and 7 bases at J, with 13 bases between. Per the germline V gene, CDR1 is SQVTM and CDR2 is ANQGSEA. The CDR3 reads CSVEDIQPGEQYF. The CDR3 DNA is TGCAGCGTTGAAGATATACAGCCTGGGGAGCAGTACTTC.

The J gene is TRBJ2-1, the V gene TRBV6-2 or TRBV6-3; D is undetermined. Germline loops: CDR1 MNHEY, CDR2 SVGEGT. This CDR3 has 16 residues. V shed 5 bases and J shed 0 bases, with 14 bases lying between them. The CDR3: CASSTPWASSYNEQFF. The CDR3 DNA sequence: TGTGCCAGCAGTACCCCGTGGGCGAGCTCCTACAATGAGCAGTTCTTC.

This clone was counted a few times. This chain uses TRBV11-2 with TRBJ1-2, with TRBD1 identical over 7 bases. Per germline, CDR1 SGHAT and CDR2 FQNNGV. Trimming removed 4 bases from V and 4 bases from J; junction bases left unmatched: 3. The CDR3 runs to 13 residues. The CDR3 loop reads CASSSGQSYGYTF. The CDR3 DNA follows: TGTGCCAGCAGCTCGGGACAGAGCTATGGCTACACCTTC.

The CDR3 coding sequence is TGTGCCAGCAGCCAAGATATATCGCAGGGGGTCTATGGCTACACCTTC. Residues: CASSQDISQGVYGYTF. This chain links TRBV3-1 (or the pseudogene TRBV3-2) with TRBJ1-2; 7 bases are a match to TRBD1. The CDR3 consists of 16 residues. Germline V gene sequence: CDR1 LGHDT, CDR2 YNNKEL (reference sequence). The V gene end was trimmed by 0 bases and the J gene end by 4 bases; junction bases not matched to a gene: 8.

The chain couples TRBV2 to TRBJ2-3, with TRBD1 as a possible D gene (6 bases). Trimming removed 8 bases at V and 8 bases at J, with 20 bases between. Germline V gene lookup returns CDR1 SNHLY and CDR2 FYNNEI. The CDR3 consists of 14 residues. CDR3 coding DNA: TGTGCCAGCGCCTACAGGGTTAGTTCCAGTACGCAGTATTTT. Protein: CASAYRVSSSTQYF. The entire variable domain, with the rest obtained from reference TRBV2 and TRBJ2-3, is as follows: EPEVTQTPSHQVTQMGQEVILRCVPISNHLYFYWYRQILGQKVEFLVSFYNNEISEKSEIFDDQFSVERPDGSNFTLKIRSTKLEDSAMYFCASAYRVSSSTQYFGPGTRLTVL.

V gene TRBV19 combines with J gene TRBJ2-3; D call uncertain. The V gene's germline CDR1 is LNHDA and CDR2 SQIVND (reference sequence). Trimming shortened V by 1 base and J by 1 base, and 3 bases separated the two germline ends. The CDR3 contains 13 residues. CDR3 sequence reads: CASSIAGTDTQYF. DNA of the CDR3: TGTGCCAGTAGTATAGCTGGCACAGATACGCAGTATTTT.

The J gene is TRBJ2-5, the V gene TRBV21-1; the tabulated D call, TRBD1, remains unverified against the DNA. TRBV21-1 is a pseudogene locus. The CDR3 covers 23 residues. This chain's CDR3 is CASSKDPYRRVKLKGDFQETQYF. CDR3 in DNA: TGTGCCAGCAGCAAAGACCCTTACCGGCGGGTCAAGTTGAAGGGGGATTTCCAAGAGACCCAGTACTTC.

A word on this clone: Distinct nucleotide sequences in the sample also encode this CDR3. This rearrangement joins TRBV2 to TRBJ1-2, with 9 positions matching TRBD1. This CDR3 is built from 12 residues. Germline V lookup: CDR1 SNHLY, CDR2 FYNNEI. J was trimmed by 8 bases and V by 6 bases; bases with no gene match: 4. The CDR3 bases are TGTGCCAGCAGCAGACAGGGGGAAGGCTACACCTTC. It is translated as CASSRQGEGYTF.

The chain joins TRBV5-6 to TRBJ1-2; D call uncertain. Trimming pared 0 bases from V and 4 bases from J, leaving 13 bases between. CDR3 length: 15 amino acids. Looked up from germline, CDR1 is SGHDT and CDR2 is YYEEEE. In DNA, the CDR3 is TGTGCCAGCAGCTTGGATGGAGATCAACTCTATGGCTACACCTTC. Protein sequence: CASSLDGDQLYGYTF.

The chain links TRBV5-1 to TRBJ2-7; 8 nucleotides match TRBD1. Trimming removed 4 bases from V and 4 bases from J; junction bases left unmatched: 4. Germline CDR1 is SGHRS and CDR2 is YFSETQ. The CDR3 sequence is 13 residues long. The CDR3 here is CASSAGQGYEQYF. In nucleotides, the CDR3 is TGCGCCAGCAGCGCCGGACAGGGTTACGAGCAGTACTTC.

J is TRBJ2-3 and V is TRBV5-4; weak D call: TRBD1 (5 bases). Germline V lookup: CDR1 SGHNT, CDR2 YYREEE (reference sequence). V was pared by 0 bases and J by 2 bases, with 10 bases between. The CDR3 covers 15 residues. The CDR3 DNA is TGTGCCAGCAGCTTGGACTTGGGGCACACAGATACGCAGTATTTT. Protein: CASSLDLGHTDTQYF.

The chain employs TRBV2 and TRBJ1-2, with D perhaps matching TRBD1 (5 bases). V lost 6 bases to trimming and J lost 5 bases, with 16 bases between them. CDR1 is SNHLY, CDR2 FYNNEI, per germline. The CDR3 has 14 amino acids. The CDR3 DNA is TGTGCCAGCAGGGAACAGACAGCCGCTTATGGCTACACCTTC. Residues: CASREQTAAYGYTF.